Listed below are T cell receptor beta chains from one sample, sequenced in a study of control samples from healthy donors and cancer patients. Sequenced by immunoSEQ multiplex PCR; TCRdb stores in-frame clones only, minus some. The data show about 140,000 clones, with around 88% seen just once and less than 2% held by the top ten. Input material: blood. These receptors all come from a young man in good health. CDR3s include the opening cysteine and the closing phenylalanine or tryptophan. A D gene is named only where the DNA matches it firmly. Size tells how often a clone was seen (once, few, many) or the class of an expanded clone, and some rows leave it out.

clone_size	d_call	v_call	j_call	cdr3_aa	cdr3_nt
-	TRBD1	TRBV18	TRBJ2-7	CASSPRTGGVHEQYF	TGTGCCAGCTCACCACGGACAGGGGGTGTGCACGAGCAGTACTTC
-	-	TRBV28	TRBJ1-2	CASSLQGPPSGGYTF	TGTGCCAGCAGTTTACAGGGTCCCCCTTCGGGGGGCTACACCTTC
-	-	TRBV6-5	TRBJ1-2	CASSRAGAEYGYTF	TGTGCCAGCAGCCGCGCAGGGGCAGAATATGGCTACACCTTC
-	-	TRBV2	TRBJ2-2	CASRRTMANTGELFF	TGTGCCAGCCGCCGGACGATGGCGAACACCGGGGAGCTGTTTTTT
-	-	TRBV6-5	TRBJ2-7	CASSFGYEQYF	TGTGCCAGCAGTTTCGGCTACGAGCAGTACTTC
-	TRBD2	TRBV12-3/TRBV12-4	TRBJ2-5	CASSFRGGETQYF	TGTGCCAGCAGTTTTCGGGGGGGAGAGACCCAGTACTTC
once	TRBD2	TRBV28	TRBJ2-3	CASSLSSGGLSTDTQYF	TGTGCCAGCAGTTTAAGTAGCGGGGGGCTAAGCACAGATACGCAGTATTTT
-	TRBD2	TRBV6-5	TRBJ2-7	CASSLGAGGAYEQYF	TGTGCCAGCAGTTTGGGGGCGGGGGGAGCATACGAGCAGTACTTC
-	-	TRBV28	TRBJ1-4	CASSLVGRGEKLFF	TGTGCCAGCAGTTTGGTAGGCAGGGGCGAAAAACTGTTTTTT
-	-	TRBV4-2	TRBJ1-6	CASSQYQGINSPLHF	TGTGCCAGCAGCCAATACCAGGGTATCAATTCACCCCTCCACTTT
-	-	TRBV20-1	TRBJ2-5	CSAISQETQYF	TGCAGTGCTATCTCGCAAGAGACCCAGTACTTC
-	-	TRBV7-8	TRBJ2-1	CASSLLRSSYNEQFF	TGTGCCAGCAGCTTATTAAGGAGTTCCTACAATGAGCAGTTCTTC
once	-	TRBV2	TRBJ1-1	CASSGRSGDRTEAFF	TGTGCCAGCAGTGGGCGTTCTGGGGATCGCACTGAAGCTTTCTTT
-	-	TRBV24-1	TRBJ1-5	CATSGGGNQPQHF	TGTGCCACCAGTGGTGGGGGCAATCAGCCCCAGCATTTT
-	TRBD1	TRBV11-1	TRBJ2-3	CASSFTSGQGADTQYF	TGTGCCAGCAGCTTTACCTCGGGGCAGGGGGCAGATACGCAGTATTTT
-	-	TRBV6-2/TRBV6-3	TRBJ1-2	CASSALDSMPSGYTF	TGTGCCAGCAGTGCCTTAGACAGCATGCCCTCTGGCTACACCTTC
-	-	TRBV4-1	TRBJ2-2	CASSRDSANTGELFF	TGCGCCAGCAGCCGGGACTCCGCGAACACCGGGGAGCTGTTTTTT
-	-	TRBV3-1/TRBV3-2	TRBJ2-7	CASSNNEEQYF	TGTGCCAGCAGCAATAACGAGGAGCAGTACTTC
-	TRBD1	TRBV5-8	TRBJ2-5	CASRPGQGSYQETQYF	TGTGCCAGCAGACCCGGACAGGGATCGTACCAAGAGACCCAGTACTTC
-	-	TRBV7-2	TRBJ2-7	CASSFRQASLYEQYF	TGTGCCAGCAGCTTTAGACAGGCTTCGCTCTACGAGCAGTACTTC
few	-	TRBV4-3	TRBJ1-1	CASSQGVSGLDEAFF	TGCGCCAGCAGCCAAGGTGTCTCGGGGCTTGATGAAGCTTTCTTT
-	-	TRBV5-8	TRBJ1-1	CASSLRYPGAEAFF	TGTGCCAGCAGCCTAAGGTATCCCGGGGCTGAAGCTTTCTTT
-	-	TRBV6-2/TRBV6-3	TRBJ2-7	CASSFWGTYEQYF	TGTGCCAGCAGCTTCTGGGGCACCTACGAGCAGTACTTC
-	TRBD1	TRBV5-1	TRBJ2-5	CASSWDREETQYF	TGCGCCAGCAGCTGGGACAGGGAAGAGACCCAGTACTTC
-	-	TRBV7-2	TRBJ2-5	CASSLAPSDFLKTQYF	TGTGCCAGCAGCTTAGCGCCTAGCGACTTTTTGAAGACCCAGTACTTC
-	-	TRBV5-1	TRBJ1-1	CASSEDFNTEAFF	TGCGCCAGCAGCGAGGATTTTAACACTGAAGCTTTCTTT
-	-	TRBV6-5	TRBJ1-3	CASRTSANSGNTIYF	TGTGCCAGCAGAACCTCCGCCAACTCTGGAAACACCATATATTTT
-	-	TRBV7-8	TRBJ1-2	CASSYRARQNYGYTF	TGTGCCAGCAGCTACCGGGCCAGACAAAACTATGGCTACACCTTC
-	-	TRBV28	TRBJ1-1	CASSLSRGWGTEAFF	TGTGCCAGCAGTTTGAGTAGGGGTTGGGGCACTGAAGCTTTCTTT
-	-	TRBV5-6	TRBJ2-3	CASSLGRVLTDTQYF	TGTGCCAGCAGCTTGGGAAGGGTTTTGACAGATACGCAGTATTTT
once	TRBD1	TRBV19	TRBJ2-7	CASSPRTGNYEQYF	TGTGCCAGTAGTCCCAGGACAGGGAACTACGAGCAGTACTTC
-	-	TRBV5-1	TRBJ2-5	CASSVQGTSGETQYF	TGCGCCAGCAGTGTCCAGGGAACCTCCGGGGAGACCCAGTACTTC
-	TRBD1	TRBV18	TRBJ1-5	CASSHDSPLRTGGNQPQHF	TGTGCCAGCTCGCATGATTCCCCCCTGAGGACAGGCGGGAATCAGCCCCAGCATTTT
-	-	TRBV11-2	TRBJ2-2	CASSLLGGEDTGELFF	TGTGCCAGCAGCTTACTAGGGGGGGAGGACACCGGGGAGCTGTTTTTT
few	-	TRBV28	TRBJ1-1	CASSPPMNTEAFF	TGTGCCAGCAGTCCCCCTATGAACACTGAAGCTTTCTTT
-	TRBD1	TRBV6-5	TRBJ2-7	CASSYSWQGAREQYF	TGTGCCAGCAGTTACTCCTGGCAGGGGGCGCGGGAGCAGTACTTC
-	-	TRBV28	TRBJ1-6	CASSKAVGLGSGDSPLHF	TGTGCCAGCAGTAAAGCGGTTGGGCTAGGCAGTGGAGATTCACCCCTCCACTTT
-	-	TRBV5-1	TRBJ1-5	CASSLGAGAEQPQHF	TGCGCCAGCAGCTTGGGAGCCGGGGCAGAGCAGCCCCAGCATTTT
-	-	TRBV18	TRBJ2-7	CASSPRGYSSYEQYF	TGTGCCAGCTCACCACGGGGTTATAGCTCCTACGAGCAGTACTTC
once	-	TRBV18	TRBJ2-7	CASSLLYEQYF	TGTGCCAGCTCACTCCTCTACGAGCAGTACTTC
-	-	TRBV4-1	TRBJ2-3	CASSQGPGATDTQYF	TGCGCCAGCAGCCAAGGGCCGGGCGCGACAGATACGCAGTATTTT
-	-	TRBV7-9	TRBJ2-6	CASSPHPDKTVKKGNVLTF	TGTGCCAGCAGCCCCCACCCCGATAAGACAGTGAAAAAGGGCAACGTCCTGACTTTC
-	TRBD1	TRBV6-5	TRBJ2-7	CASSYGGTGGREQYF	TGTGCCAGCAGTTACGGGGGGACAGGTGGTCGCGAGCAGTACTTC
-	TRBD1	TRBV7-2	TRBJ1-5	CASSEQGAMGNQPQHF	TGTGCCAGCAGTGAACAGGGGGCGATGGGCAATCAGCCCCAGCATTTT
-	TRBD2	TRBV6-1	TRBJ2-1	CASSAPGGNEQFF	TGTGCCAGCAGTGCACCGGGAGGCAATGAGCAGTTCTTC
-	TRBD1	TRBV7-9	TRBJ2-5	CASSRSSRGETQYF	TGTGCCAGCAGCAGATCCAGCAGGGGGGAGACCCAGTACTTC
-	TRBD2	TRBV18	TRBJ2-3	CASSPLGGTDTQYF	TGTGCCAGCTCACCACTGGGGGGGACAGATACGCAGTATTTT
few	-	TRBV10-2	TRBJ2-7	CASSEFPRVNNEQYF	TGCGCCAGCAGTGAGTTCCCCAGGGTGAACAACGAGCAGTACTTC
-	-	TRBV7-2	TRBJ1-5	CASSLAGDQPQHF	TGTGCCAGCAGCCTAGCGGGGGATCAGCCCCAGCATTTT
-	-	TRBV7-2	TRBJ2-1	CASSLVAMNGIEQFF	TGTGCCAGCAGCTTAGTGGCTATGAATGGGATTGAGCAGTTCTTC
-	-	TRBV11-2	TRBJ2-1	CASSLEFGGNNEQFF	TGTGCCAGCAGCTTAGAGTTTGGAGGGAACAATGAGCAGTTCTTC